This record looks at one TCR beta chain sequence and its context. What it binds is not known. The CDR3 extends over 17 amino acids. V dropped 4 bases and J dropped 2; count of bases not matched to a gene: 12. Germline V gives CDR1 SNHLY, CDR2 FYNNEI. The study ran its PCR with 60 Vbeta and 13 Jbeta primers. Generated by immunoSEQ multiplex PCR, the TCRdb table keeps only in-frame clones and is missing some. The sample records 95,000 to 150,000 clones, under 85% being singletons. The data derive from a study of cytomegalovirus exposure and HLA in healthy donors. General observations from the study: In a later analysis, CMV-associated beta chains were mostly HLA-associated, it appeared. Associated with cytomegalovirus, according to the listing, were 150 to 200 TCR beta chains.

The receptor was derived from a woman aged 40-49 years in good health and CMV-seropositive. The genes are TRBV2 and TRBJ1-1; 8 bases are shared with TRBD1. Source material: PBMCs. In DNA form, the CDR3 reads TGTGCCAGCAGTGCAAGGACAGGGCTTACATCCAACACTGAAGCTTTCTTT. Translating it yields CASSARTGLTSNTEAFF. The full variable domain, in which reference TRBV2 and TRBJ1-1 provide the parts outside the CDR3, is EPEVTQTPSHQVTQMGQEVILRCVPISNHLYFYWYRQILGQKVEFLVSFYNNEISEKSEIFDDQFSVERPDGSNFTLKIRSTKLEDSAMYFCASSARTGLTSNTEAFFGQGTRLTVV.